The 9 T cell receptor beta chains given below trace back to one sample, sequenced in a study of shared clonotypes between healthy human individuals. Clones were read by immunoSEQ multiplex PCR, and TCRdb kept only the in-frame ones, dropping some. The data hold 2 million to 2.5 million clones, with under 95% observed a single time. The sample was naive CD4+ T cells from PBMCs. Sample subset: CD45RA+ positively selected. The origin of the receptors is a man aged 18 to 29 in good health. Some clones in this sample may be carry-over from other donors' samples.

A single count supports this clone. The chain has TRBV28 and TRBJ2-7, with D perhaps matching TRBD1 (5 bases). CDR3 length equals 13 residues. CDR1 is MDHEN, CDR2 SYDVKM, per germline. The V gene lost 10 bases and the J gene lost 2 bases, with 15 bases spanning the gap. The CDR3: CATCDWGTYEQYF. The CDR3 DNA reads TGTGCCACCTGCGACTGGGGCACCTACGAGCAGTACTTC. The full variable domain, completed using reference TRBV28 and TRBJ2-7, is DVKVTQSSRYLVKRTGEKVFLECVQDMDHENMFWYRQDPGLGLRLIYFSYDVKMKEKGDIPEGYSVSREKKERFSLILESASTNQTSMYLCATCDWGTYEQYFGPGTRLTVT.

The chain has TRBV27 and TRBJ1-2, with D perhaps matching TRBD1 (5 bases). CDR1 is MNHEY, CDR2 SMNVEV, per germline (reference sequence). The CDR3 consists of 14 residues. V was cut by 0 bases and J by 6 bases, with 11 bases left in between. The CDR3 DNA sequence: TGTGCCAGCAGTTTATCGGCCCCGGGGCATGGCTACACCTTC. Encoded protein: CASSLSAPGHGYTF.

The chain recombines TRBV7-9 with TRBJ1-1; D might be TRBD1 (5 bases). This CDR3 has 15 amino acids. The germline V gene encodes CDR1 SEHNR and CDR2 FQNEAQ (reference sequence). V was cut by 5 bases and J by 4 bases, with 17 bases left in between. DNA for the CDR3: TGTGCCAGCAGCGAGGGTACAGGCTTGGGCACTGAAGCTTTCTTT. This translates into CASSEGTGLGTEAFF.

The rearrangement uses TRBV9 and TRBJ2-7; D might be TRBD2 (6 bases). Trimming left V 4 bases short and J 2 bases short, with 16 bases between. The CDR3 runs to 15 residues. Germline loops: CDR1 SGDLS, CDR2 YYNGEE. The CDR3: CASSPTPGGAYEQYF. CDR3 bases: TGTGCCAGCAGCCCGACCCCTGGCGGGGCCTACGAGCAGTACTTC.

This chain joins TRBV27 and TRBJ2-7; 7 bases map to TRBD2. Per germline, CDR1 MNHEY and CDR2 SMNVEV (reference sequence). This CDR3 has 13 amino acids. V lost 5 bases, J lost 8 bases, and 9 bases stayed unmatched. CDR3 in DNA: TGTGCCAGCAGTGGTAGGGAGGGCCTCCAGCAGTACTTC. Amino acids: CASSGREGLQQYF.

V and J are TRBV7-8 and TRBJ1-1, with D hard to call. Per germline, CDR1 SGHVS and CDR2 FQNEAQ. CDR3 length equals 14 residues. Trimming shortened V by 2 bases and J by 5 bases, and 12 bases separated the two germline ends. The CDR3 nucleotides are TGTGCCAGCAGCTTAAGCCGCGAGGCTACTGAAGCTTTCTTT. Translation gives CASSLSREATEAFF.

Here the CDR3 reads CASSSAGTGYYEQYF. The DNA for the CDR3 is TGTGCCAGCAGTTCCGCGGGGACAGGGTACTACGAGCAGTACTTC. V and J are TRBV6-5 and TRBJ2-7; 9 bases are a match to TRBD1. This CDR3 is built from 15 residues. CDR1 is MNHEY and CDR2 is SVGAGI in the germline V gene. The V and J ends lost 4 bases and 3 bases, in that order; junction bases with no gene match: 7.

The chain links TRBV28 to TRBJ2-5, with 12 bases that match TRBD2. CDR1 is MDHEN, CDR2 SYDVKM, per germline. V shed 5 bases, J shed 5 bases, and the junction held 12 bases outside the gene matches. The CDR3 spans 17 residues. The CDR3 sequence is CASSPPRLAGGPETQYF. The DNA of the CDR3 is TGTGCCAGCAGTCCACCCCGGCTAGCGGGAGGGCCTGAGACCCAGTACTTC.

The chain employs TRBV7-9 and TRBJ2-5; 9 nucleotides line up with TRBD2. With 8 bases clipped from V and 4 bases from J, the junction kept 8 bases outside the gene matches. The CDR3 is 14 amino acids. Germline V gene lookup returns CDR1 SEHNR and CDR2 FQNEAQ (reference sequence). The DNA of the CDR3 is TGTGCCAGCCTCCTAGCGGGGAGCGGAGAGACCCAGTACTTC. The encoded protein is CASLLAGSGETQYF.